These 21 T cell receptor beta chains originate from one sample sequenced in a study of T cells after yellow fever vaccination. From the 5' RACE reads, TCRdb called clonotypes with MiXCR, one entry per CDR3 protein. In the table there are about 630,000 distinct CDR3 sequences, about 12% of which are singletons. The sequences come from PBMCs, collected on the day of the yellow fever booster vaccination. Every receptor here comes from a man in his thirties or forties who received the YFV17D yellow fever vaccine.

The sample holds many counts of this clonotype. V is TRBV28 and J is TRBJ2-7, with D possibly being TRBD2 (6 bases). The V end lost 5 bases, the J end lost 2 bases, and 13 bases lay between the germline ends. The CDR3 runs 14 residues. Germline V gives CDR1 MDHEN, CDR2 SYDVKM. Written as DNA, the CDR3 is TGTGCCAGCAGTATGGCCGGAGGGGCCTACGAGCAGTACTTC. Its translation: CASSMAGGAYEQYF.

This clonotype was seen a few times. The chain uses TRBV29-1 and TRBJ2-7, with D perhaps assigned TRBD1 or TRBD2 (6 bases each). V lost 3 bases and J lost 6, with 9 bases in between. CDR1 and CDR2 (germline): SQVTM, ANQGSEA. The CDR3 loop spans 11 amino acids. CDR3 sequence (DNA): TGCAGCGTTGAGGGGGGCGGCGAGCAGTACTTC. Its translation is CSVEGGGEQYF.

This clonotype was seen more than once but under ten times. The CDR3 DNA is TGTGCCAGCAGTTACATCGGTACTAATGAGCAGTTCTTC. Protein sequence: CASSYIGTNEQFF. The chain recombines TRBV6-5 with TRBJ2-1; D is undetermined. The CDR3 has 13 residues. CDR1 and CDR2 (germline): MNHEY, SVGAGI. Trimming took 2 bases from V and 7 from J, leaving 9 bases between them.

This clonotype occurred a few times. J is TRBJ1-4 and V is TRBV18, with 7 bases identical to TRBD1. In germline, CDR1 is KGHSH, CDR2 LQKENI. J gave up 8 bases and V 2 bases, and 11 bases lay outside the gene matches. This CDR3 is 16 amino acids long. Here the CDR3 DNA reads TGTGCCAGCTCACCAGGCCTACAGGGGTTTAACGAAAAACTGTTTTTT. Protein product: CASSPGLQGFNEKLFF.

Only a few counts were recorded for this clonotype. The gene calls are TRBV24-1 and TRBJ2-7, with a tentative D call TRBD2 (5 bases). Per germline, CDR1 KGHDR and CDR2 SFDVKD. The CDR3 runs to 13 residues. V lost 0 bases and J 6 bases, leaving 8 bases between the germline ends. In nucleotides, the CDR3 is TGTGCCACCAGTGATTTGGGAGGTTCCGAGCAGTACTTC. It encodes CATSDLGGSEQYF.

The table lists this clonotype with a few counts. The chain is built from TRBV10-3 and TRBJ1-3; D is unclear. This CDR3 region has 12 residues. Per the germline V gene, CDR1 is ENHRY and CDR2 is SYGVKD. V lost 4 bases and J 8 bases, leaving 9 bases between the germline ends. The CDR3 DNA reads as TGTGCCATCAGTGGCGGAACGGACACCATATATTTT. Translating gives CAISGGTDTIYF.

The V and J genes are TRBV5-4 and TRBJ2-1; 11 positions match TRBD2. V lost 1 base and J lost 4; bases outside the gene matches: 13. This CDR3 comprises 19 residues. Germline V gene data show CDR1 as SGHNT and CDR2 as YYREEE (reference sequence). The CDR3 is CASSLRRARTSGFYNEQFF. CDR3 DNA: TGTGCCAGCAGCTTGCGAAGGGCTAGGACTAGCGGGTTTTACAATGAGCAGTTCTTC.

In its sample, this clonotype was seen a few times. The chain recombines TRBV7-2 with TRBJ2-7, with 12 bases fitting TRBD2. After removal of 5 bases from V and 4 bases from J, the junction contained 9 bases not matched to a gene. The germline CDR1 and CDR2 sequences are SGHTA and FQGNSA. CDR3 length equals 16 residues. For the CDR3, the DNA is TGTGCCAGCAGCCCGAATCTAGCGGGAGGGCGTTACGAGCAGTACTTC. This gives the protein CASSPNLAGGRYEQYF.

The chain couples TRBV27 to TRBJ1-2; TRBD1 matches 11 bases. The CDR3 runs 16 residues. From germline, CDR1 is MNHEY and CDR2 SMNVEV (reference sequence). The junction had 8 bases not matched to a gene; V was cut back by 0 bases and J by 8 bases. For the CDR3, the DNA is TGTGCCAGCAGTTTATCCCCGCCTGGGACAGGGGGAGGCTACACCTTC. Protein: CASSLSPPGTGGGYTF.

Comments on this clonotype: Germline and junction disagree at one end, which may indicate a read error. The chain carries TRBV4-3 and TRBJ1-5; D possibly corresponds to TRBD1 (6 bases). CDR1 and CDR2 from the germline V gene are LGHNA and YSLEER. There are 17 residues in the CDR3. The CDR3 sequence is CACSQDLGGGVRQPQHF. The CDR3 DNA reads as TGCGCCTGCAGCCAAGATCTAGGGGGAGGGGTTCGTCAGCCCCAGCATTTT.

CDR3 residues: CASSLVEAGLAGAGTQYF. In DNA form, the CDR3 reads TGTGCCAGCAGCTTAGTCGAGGCCGGTCTTGCGGGCGCGGGGACGCAGTATTTT. The chain carries TRBV11-2 and TRBJ2-3; weak D call: TRBD2 (6 bases). The CDR3 has 18 residues. With 1 base removed from V and 9 bases from J, the gap between germline ends came to 26 bases. Germline loops: CDR1 SGHAT, CDR2 FQNNGV.

This clonotype was picked up many times. J is TRBJ2-3 and V is TRBV12-3 or TRBV12-4; D possibly corresponds to TRBD2 (7 bases). This CDR3 is built from 14 residues. V was cut by 10 bases and J by 6 bases, with 20 bases left in between. The CDR3 region has the DNA TGTGCCACCTGCCGGGGAGGGGGGCAGGATACGCAGTATTTT. It is translated as CATCRGGGQDTQYF.

This clonotype was detected a few times. The CDR3 nucleotides read TGTGCCAGCAGTTTATTGAGGGACACTGAAGCTTTCTTT. This gives the protein CASSLLRDTEAFF. V usage is TRBV27 and J usage is TRBJ1-1; no clear D gene. Looked up from germline, CDR1 is MNHEY and CDR2 is SMNVEV (reference sequence). The CDR3 is 13 amino acids. Trimming stripped 1 base from V and 3 bases from J, with 6 bases between.

The chain links TRBV6-2 or TRBV6-3 to TRBJ2-2; D gene ambiguous. Germline values: CDR1 MNHEY, CDR2 SVGEGT. V lost 5 bases and J lost 2, with 9 bases in between. The CDR3 is made up of 14 amino acids. CDR3: CASSPLDNTGELFF. CDR3 nucleotides: TGTGCCAGCAGTCCCCTAGACAACACCGGGGAGCTGTTTTTT.

The chain is built from TRBV20-1 and TRBJ2-7; 12 bases line up with TRBD2. Germline CDR1 is DFQATT and CDR2 is SNEGSKA (reference sequence). The CDR3 has 14 residues. Trimming at V came to 6 bases and at J to 6 bases, leaving 9 bases not matched to a gene. The CDR3 sequence is CSAGLAGPYREQYF. The CDR3 DNA reads as TGCAGTGCCGGACTAGCGGGACCTTACCGCGAGCAGTACTTC.

This clonotype was seen ten or more times. The V call is TRBV6-1, the J call TRBJ1-1, with D unclear. The CDR3 length is 13 residues. V gave up 5 bases and J gave up 1 base, with 8 bases separating them. The germline CDR1 and CDR2 sequences are MNHNS and SASEGT. The DNA of the CDR3 is TGTGCCAGCAGTCCCCGGCCGAACACTGAAGCTTTCTTT. This encodes CASSPRPNTEAFF.

The rearrangement links TRBV18 to TRBJ2-1, with D maybe TRBD2 (6 bases). The length of the CDR3 is 15 residues. Deletions cut 3 bases from V and 2 bases from J, with 11 bases between. CDR1 and CDR2 (germline): KGHSH, LQKENI. The CDR3 here is CASSPLTGAYNEQFF. Here the CDR3 DNA reads TGTGCCAGCTCACCTCTAACGGGAGCCTACAATGAGCAGTTCTTC.

This clonotype turned up a few times. V gene TRBV7-6 combines with J gene TRBJ2-1; the D gene is possibly TRBD2 (5 bases). Trimming left V 5 bases short and J 3 bases short, with 20 bases between. CDR3 length equals 17 residues. The germline gives CDR1 SGHVS, CDR2 FNYEAQ. Here the CDR3 DNA reads TGTGCCAGCAGCCCCAAGGCCGGCGTCGGGATCTACAATGAGCAGTTCTTC. Protein: CASSPKAGVGIYNEQFF.

This clonotype appeared a few times. The CDR3 coding sequence is TGTGCCAGCAGTTACACAACAGGGGGACGGGAGCCCCAGCATTTT. It codes for CASSYTTGGREPQHF. The chain recombines TRBV6-2 or TRBV6-3 with TRBJ1-5; 8 bases map to TRBD1. The CDR3 runs to 15 residues. V lost 2 bases and J lost 8; bases outside the gene matches: 8. CDR1 is MNHEY, CDR2 SVGEGT, per germline.

This clonotype was seen many times. The chain is built from TRBV30 and TRBJ2-5, with 7 bases identical to TRBD2. The germline CDR1 and CDR2 sequences are GTSNPN and SVGIG (reference sequence). The trim removed 3 bases at V and 8 bases at J, leaving 12 bases unmatched. The CDR3 consists of 14 residues. In DNA, the CDR3 is TGTGCCTGGAGGGGGGGAGGGGCCGCCAGCACCCAGTACTTC. As protein: CAWRGGGAASTQYF.

This clonotype has just a few counts. V and J are TRBV20-1 and TRBJ1-5, with D unclear. Germline loops: CDR1 DFQATT, CDR2 SNEGSKA (reference sequence). Trimming removed 6 bases from V and 1 base from J, with 13 bases in between. CDR3 length: 14 amino acids. In DNA, the CDR3 is TGCAGTGCCCAGTCCGGTGCAAGCAATCAGCCCCAGCATTTT. It is translated as CSAQSGASNQPQHF.